Listed here is a single T cell receptor beta chain. The target antigen is unknown. The table came from immunoSEQ multiplex PCR; TCRdb's copy has only in-frame clones and leaves some out. The sample contains about 86,000 clones, around 90% of which appear only once. These data are taken from a study of graft-versus-host responses after intestinal transplantation. Unmatched junction bases numbered 4, after V lost 6 bases and J lost 3 bases. CDR3 length equals 15 residues. Per germline, CDR1 MNHEY and CDR2 SVGAGI. This TCR derives from a human donor who received an intestinal transplant. Sample: unstimulated CD8+ T cells sorted from spleen or lymph node cells, taken before intestinal transplant. The V gene is TRBV6-5, the J gene TRBJ1-4, with 10 bases aligning to TRBD1. The CDR3 sequence is CASSFGTGANEKLFF. CDR3 nucleotides: TGTGCCAGCAGCTTCGGGACAGGGGCTAATGAAAAACTGTTTTTT.